One sample yielded the 17 T cell receptor beta chains listed below, sequenced in a study of radiotherapy plus CTLA-4 blockade in lung cancer. Repertoires were generated with immunoSEQ multiplex PCR, while TCRdb's copy carries only in-frame clones and drops some. This sample has about 45,000 clones, with roughly three quarters found just once. Sequenced here: peripheral blood, sampled from a patient treated with radiotherapy plus ipilimumab. The receptors were sampled from a human donor with non-small cell lung cancer who had stable disease on radiotherapy plus ipilimumab.

The chain couples TRBV25-1 to TRBJ2-6; D is uncertain. In germline, CDR1 is MGHDK, CDR2 SYGVNS. The V and J ends lost 3 bases and 0 bases respectively, with 6 bases between them. The CDR3 spans 15 residues. This CDR3 reads CASSDLTSGANVLTF. CDR3 nucleotide sequence: TGTGCCAGCAGTGACCTTACCTCTGGGGCCAACGTCCTGACTTTC.

CDR3 in amino acids: CASSYGLGQGTGELFF. CDR3 bases: TGTGCCAGCAGTTACGGTTTAGGCCAGGGGACCGGGGAGCTGTTTTTT. The V call is TRBV6-5, the J call TRBJ2-2, with a weak D call TRBD1 (6 bases). Germline V gives CDR1 MNHEY, CDR2 SVGAGI. There are 16 residues in the CDR3. The V gene lost 2 bases and the J gene lost 5 bases, with 15 bases spanning the gap.

The chain joins TRBV21-1 to TRBJ1-2. TRBV21-1 is a pseudogene. The CDR3 sequence is 19 residues long. The CDR3 bases are TGTGCCAGCAGCAAAAATGGTCAGGGATCGGAGTTGCGGGGCTATGGCTACACCTTC. The encoded protein is CASSKNGQGSELRGYGYTF.

A few counts support this clone. V is TRBV18 and J is TRBJ2-7; D possibly corresponds to TRBD1 (7 bases). The germline V and J ends were trimmed by 2 bases and 2 bases, with 10 bases remaining between them. Germline loops: CDR1 KGHSH, CDR2 LQKENI. The CDR3 is made up of 14 amino acids. The CDR3 bases are TGTGCCAGCTCACCAGGCAGGGGGGCCTACGAGCAGTACGTC. This codes for CASSPGRGAYEQYV.

The rearrangement uses TRBV6-1 and TRBJ2-7, with a weak D call TRBD2 (7 bases). In germline, CDR1 is MNHNS, CDR2 SASEGT. The CDR3 is 15 residues long. V lost 2 bases and J 3 bases, leaving 14 bases between the germline ends. This chain's CDR3 is CASSESRGAVYEQYF. The CDR3 DNA reads as TGTGCCAGCAGTGAATCACGGGGGGCGGTCTACGAGCAGTACTTC.

This chain uses TRBV10-3 with TRBJ1-1; weak D call: TRBD1 (6 bases). The germline gives CDR1 ENHRY, CDR2 SYGVKD. V lost 6 bases to trimming and J lost 1 base, with 12 bases between them. The CDR3 contains 14 residues. This CDR3 reads CAIRTGMGNTEAFF. For the CDR3, the DNA is TGTGCCATCAGAACAGGGATGGGGAACACTGAAGCTTTCTTT.

This chain uses TRBV28 with TRBJ2-1, with D perhaps matching TRBD1 (6 bases). V lost 3 bases and J 8 bases, leaving 8 bases between the germline ends. Germline V gene data show CDR1 as MDHEN and CDR2 as SYDVKM. The CDR3 sequence is 12 residues long. The CDR3 loop is CASSFRGDEQFF. In nucleotides, the CDR3 is TGTGCCAGCAGTTTCAGGGGCGATGAGCAGTTCTTC.

A single count supports this clone. The V call is TRBV5-1, the J call TRBJ1-1; a weak D match, TRBD1 (5 bases). The CDR3 spans 14 residues. V dropped 3 bases and J dropped 3 bases, with 12 bases sitting between them. The germline V gene encodes CDR1 SGHRS and CDR2 YFSETQ. The CDR3 spells CASSYQGPDTEAFF. CDR3 DNA: TGCGCCAGCAGCTACCAGGGCCCAGACACTGAAGCTTTCTTT.

The chain employs TRBV5-4 and TRBJ2-6; no clear D. The germline CDR1 and CDR2 sequences are SGHNT and YYREEE (reference sequence). Trimming stripped 0 bases from V and 0 bases from J, with 4 bases between. The CDR3 covers 15 residues. Written as DNA, the CDR3 is TGTGCCAGCAGCTTGGTCCGCTCTGGGGCCAACGTCCTGACTTTC. Its translation: CASSLVRSGANVLTF.

The chain carries TRBV27 and TRBJ1-1, with D tentatively TRBD1 (5 bases). Deletions cut 7 bases from V and 1 base from J, with 16 bases between. Germline lookup yields CDR1 MNHEY and CDR2 SMNVEV (reference sequence). The CDR3 extends over 15 amino acids. CDR3 sequence (DNA): TGTGCCAGCACCTTCCTCAGGGAAGGGAACACTGAAGCTTTCTTT. It encodes CASTFLREGNTEAFF.

The chain couples TRBV5-1 to TRBJ2-5; D may be TRBD2 (5 bases). Germline CDR1 is SGHRS and CDR2 is YFSETQ. V lost 4 bases, J lost 2 bases, and 9 bases lay in between. This CDR3 is 13 amino acids long. The CDR3 sequence is CASSGGLQETQYF. DNA for the CDR3: TGCGCCAGCAGCGGCGGACTGCAAGAGACCCAGTACTTC.

The chain carries TRBV28 and TRBJ1-1; TRBD1 might be the D (5 bases). The V gene's germline CDR1 is MDHEN and CDR2 SYDVKM. The CDR3 totals 12 residues. Trimming took off 5 bases at V and 11 bases at J, with 15 bases between the two ends. CDR3 amino acids: CASSTPGGSAFF. CDR3 sequence (DNA): TGTGCCAGCAGTACCCCTGGGGGGTCGGCTTTCTTT.

The chain joins TRBV29-1 to TRBJ2-3; D remains unclear. Per germline, CDR1 SQVTM and CDR2 ANQGSEA. The CDR3 spans 16 residues. V lost 4 bases to trimming and J lost 0 bases, with 17 bases between them. The CDR3: CSVGVLALSSTDTQYF. The CDR3 region has the DNA TGCAGCGTTGGCGTCCTGGCTTTATCTAGCACAGATACGCAGTATTTT.

This clone was counted once. This sequence joins TRBV27 and TRBJ2-6, with no clear D. This CDR3 has 14 residues. Germline V gene data show CDR1 as MNHEY and CDR2 as SMNVEV (reference sequence). The V and J ends lost 1 base and 4 bases respectively, with 5 bases between them. For the CDR3, the DNA is TGTGCCAGCAGTTTATTCGGGGGGGCCAACGTCCTGACTTTC. Its translation: CASSLFGGANVLTF.

The V and J genes are TRBV5-1 and TRBJ1-1; D uncertain. The CDR3 runs to 14 residues. V was shortened by 4 bases and J by 3 bases, with 13 bases between the two germline ends. In germline, CDR1 is SGHRS, CDR2 YFSETQ. Here the CDR3 reads CASSPVMGYTEAFF. The CDR3 nucleotides are TGCGCCAGCAGCCCGGTTATGGGTTACACTGAAGCTTTCTTT.

The chain combines TRBV9 with TRBJ2-2; no firm D call. Trimming stripped 0 bases from V and 8 bases from J, with 5 bases between. In germline, CDR1 is SGDLS, CDR2 YYNGEE. This CDR3 contains 12 residues. This chain's CDR3 is CASSVARGELFF. The CDR3 bases are TGTGCCAGCAGCGTAGCTCGGGGGGAGCTGTTTTTT.

The chain couples TRBV13 to TRBJ1-2; D is perhaps TRBD1 (5 bases). CDR1 and CDR2 (germline): PRHDT, FYEKMQ (reference sequence). The germline V and J ends were trimmed by 5 bases and 2 bases, with 9 bases remaining between them. The CDR3 loop spans 13 amino acids. The CDR3 sequence: CASSPRENYGYTF. CDR3 nucleotides: TGTGCCAGCAGCCCCAGGGAGAACTATGGCTACACCTTC. The whole variable domain, filled in from reference TRBV13 and TRBJ1-2, reads AAGVIQSPRHLIKEKRETATLKCYPIPRHDTVYWYQQGPGQDPQFLISFYEKMQSDKGSIPDRFSAQQFSDYHSELNMSSLELGDSALYFCASSPRENYGYTFGSGTRLTVV.